The present T cell receptor beta chain was sequenced within a study of CD8+ T cells in alopecia areata. Between the trimmed V and J ends, which lost 6 bases and 7 bases, there was a span of 16 bases. CDR1 is SQVTM, CDR2 ANQGSEA, per germline. The CDR3 consists of 14 residues. RNA was extracted and reverse transcribed into cDNA as the sequencing template. Using immunoSEQ multiplex PCR, the repertoire was profiled, and TCRdb retains in-frame clones only, with some absent. This sample has roughly 200,000 clones, with over 55% found just once. V and J are TRBV29-1 and TRBJ1-6, with TRBD1 as a possible D gene (6 bases). This clonotype originated in a human donor with alopecia areata. The input for sequencing was CD4+ T cells sorted from blood, taken at week 0. The CDR3 DNA reads as TGCAGCGTCGCCCTAGGGGGGGGGAATTCACCCCTCCACTTT. It translates to CSVALGGGNSPLHF.